The clone carrying this T cell receptor beta chain was counted only a few times. Its antigen is currently unknown. The record originates from a study of glioma-infiltrating T cells. Overall study results and limits: Very few CDR3 sequences were shared between tissue and blood. Tissue-blood divergence was below expectation in non-neoplastic patients, above in gliomas.

The CDR3 contains 17 residues. The germline CDR1 and CDR2 sequences are LGHNA and YSLEER. Trimming at V came to 4 bases and at J to 0 bases, leaving 6 bases not matched to a gene. Amplification of TCR alpha and beta CDR3 regions from RNA used iRepertoire nested multiplex PCR. For one-step reverse transcription and amplification, about 90-450 ng of tissue mRNA or PBMC total RNA was used. TCRdb ran MiXCR on the multiplex PCR reads and lists one entry per CDR3 protein. The sample yields approximately 120,000 distinct CDR3 sequences, less than 30% seen once. Material for sequencing was glioma tissue, nonneoplastic brain tissue, or PBMCs (not recorded which). V is TRBV4-3 and J is TRBJ2-4; 10 nucleotides agree with TRBD2. This clonotype was obtained from a human donor with low-grade glioma or glioblastoma, undergoing nonglioma brain surgery, or in good health (not recorded which). CDR3 region: CASSPNLAGGAKNIQYF. For the CDR3, the DNA is TGCGCCAGCAGCCCCAACTTAGCGGGGGGAGCCAAAAACATTCAGTACTTC.